This TCR beta chain was recorded in a study of T-cell reconstitution after alpha-beta-depleted transplantation in children (dated by TCRdb to about 2016). Regarding the complete study: T-cell immune reconstitution after TCRalphabeta/CD19-depleted allogeneic hematopoietic cell transplantation in children was quantitatively tracked in the study by means of TCR repertoire profiling.

Library creation used PCR. The sample was run on an Illumina HiSeq 2500. TCR library preparation used molecular barcoding, with unique molecular identifiers applied to normalize quantification of the TCRbeta repertoire. TCRdb took the public reads, trimmed them with fastp at Q25, ran MiXCR for clone calling and kept in-frame beta chains. Rows with a matching CDR3 protein are joined into one entry that keeps the most common DNA and genes. This sample is represented by approximately 640,000 distinct CDR3 sequences; 15% to 20% of them were singletons. The leading ten clones occupy approximately 1% of the sample. A few counts support this clonotype. This clone's antigen is unknown. Within one base of it there is no much larger clone, and no base qualities were kept. According to the germline V gene, CDR1 reads SGHVS and CDR2 reads FQNEAQ. Inclusive of the bounding cysteine and phenylalanine, the CDR3 is 11 residues long. Only the CDR3 DNA stays, 33 bases, in frame from base 1. At the junction V is shortened by 0 bases and J by 9 bases, with 2 bases in between.

The source material was PBMCs from the stem cell graft donor, sampled from the stem cell graft. The V gene is TRBV7-8 and the J gene is TRBJ2-2; the D gene assignment is ambiguous. The clonotype was recovered from a human donor who donated a stem cell graft to a child with acute myeloid leukemia. This receptor carries the CDR3 CASSLAWELFF. The DNA sequence is given as TGTGCCAGCAGCTTAGCGTGGGAGCTGTTTTTT.